Shown below are 26 T cell receptor beta chains from a single sample sequenced in a study of CD8 T cells in ankylosing spondylitis. TCRdb processed the 5' RACE reads anew with MiXCR; each CDR3 protein has one entry. The sample lists a few hundred thousand distinct CDR3 sequences, approximately 11% occurring once. Input material: blood, either unsorted or a sorted T cell fraction (not recorded which). These receptors were obtained from a male donor with ankylosing spondylitis or in good health (not recorded which).

This clonotype is judged medium-sized. The chain employs TRBV5-1 and TRBJ1-4; D gene ambiguous. The CDR3 spans 15 residues. Per germline, CDR1 SGHRS and CDR2 YFSETQ. Trimming pared 1 base from V and 2 bases from J, leaving 9 bases between. CDR3 DNA sequence: TGCGCCAGCAGCTTGCTCCCCGCGACTAATGAAAAACTGTTTTTT. This encodes CASSLLPATNEKLFF.

In this sample, this clonotype turned up many times. The V gene is TRBV4-1, the J gene TRBJ1-2; D is undetermined. V was shortened by 4 bases and J by 10 bases, with 10 bases between the two germline ends. The CDR3 has 11 amino acids. From germline, CDR1 is MGHRA and CDR2 YSYEKL. CDR3 loop: CASSLGRIYTF. In DNA, the CDR3 is TGCGCCAGCAGCCTGGGCCGGATCTACACCTTC.

V usage is TRBV10-3 and J usage is TRBJ2-3; 11 nucleotides match TRBD2. From germline, CDR1 is ENHRY and CDR2 SYGVKD. The CDR3 length is 17 residues. V lost 0 bases, J lost 5 bases, and 7 bases stayed unmatched. CDR3 in amino acids: CAISESGSGGAGDTQYF. CDR3 DNA: TGTGCCATCAGTGAGTCGGGTAGCGGGGGGGCCGGAGATACGCAGTATTTT.

This clonotype was seen many times. The J gene is TRBJ1-1, the V gene TRBV6-1; D possibly corresponds to TRBD1 (6 bases). With 4 bases removed from V and 4 bases from J, the gap between germline ends came to 13 bases. Germline lookup yields CDR1 MNHNS and CDR2 SASEGT. The CDR3 is made up of 14 amino acids. The CDR3 nucleotides are TGTGCCAGCAGTGGATTCCGACAGGCCACTGAAGCTTTCTTT. Translation: CASSGFRQATEAFF.

The V call is TRBV11-3, the J call TRBJ2-3, with 8 bases matching TRBD2. Germline CDR1 is SGHNT and CDR2 is YENEEA. Germline trimming cut 1 base from V and 6 bases from J; bases unmatched to any gene: 6. The CDR3 covers 15 residues. The CDR3 coding sequence is TGTGCCAGCAGCTTAGCGGGAGGGCCATACGATACGCAGTATTTT. Its translation is CASSLAGGPYDTQYF. The full variable domain, its missing parts supplied by reference TRBV11-3 and TRBJ2-3, is EAGVVQSPRYKIIEKKQPVAFWCNPISGHNTLYWYLQNLGQGPELLIRYENEEAVDDSQLPKDRFSAERLKGVDSTLKIQPAELGDSAVYLCASSLAGGPYDTQYFGPGTRLTVL.

This clonotype was counted ten times or more. The rearrangement joins TRBV29-1 to TRBJ2-7; no clear D gene. There are 11 residues in the CDR3. Trimming cost V 2 bases and J 5 bases, with 7 bases left between them. Per the germline V gene, CDR1 is SQVTM and CDR2 is ANQGSEA. The CDR3: CSVERLNEQYF. The CDR3, as DNA: TGCAGCGTTGAACGTCTGAACGAGCAGTACTTC.

Regarding this clonotype: A much larger clone is a single base away; this may be a read error. V is TRBV7-3 and J is TRBJ2-5; no clear D. Germline CDR1 reads SGHTA; CDR2 reads FQGTGA. This CDR3 has 14 residues. Trimming took off 5 bases at V and 4 bases at J, with 14 bases between the two ends. The chain's CDR3 is CASSRATGRETQYF. CDR3 nucleotide sequence: TGTGCCAGCAGCAGAGCGACTGGGCGAGAGACCCAGTACTTC.

This clonotype was found many times. J is TRBJ2-1 and V is TRBV12-3 or TRBV12-4; 11 bases line up with TRBD2. The CDR3 runs 13 residues. V gave up 11 bases and J gave up 9 bases; unmatched junction bases: 9. CDR3 amino acids: CAAKIAGGLEQFF. In DNA form, the CDR3 reads TGTGCCGCGAAGATAGCGGGGGGGCTTGAGCAGTTCTTC.

This clonotype came up many times. The CDR3 nucleotides are TGCGCCAGCAGCCAAACGTACCAAGAGACCCAGTACTTC. This codes for CASSQTYQETQYF. The chain recombines TRBV4-1 with TRBJ2-5, with D unclear. CDR1 is MGHRA, CDR2 YSYEKL, per germline. The V end lost 2 bases, the J end lost 0 bases, and 4 bases lay between the germline ends. The CDR3 length is 13 residues.

The chain couples TRBV5-1 to TRBJ1-5; D uncertain. The ends were cut back, 0 bases at V and 4 bases at J, with 5 bases in the middle. The CDR3 extends over 13 amino acids. Germline CDR1 reads SGHRS; CDR2 reads YFSETQ. The CDR3 here is CASSLARNQPQHF. DNA of the CDR3: TGCGCCAGCAGCTTGGCTCGGAATCAGCCCCAGCATTTT.

The genes are TRBV4-1 and TRBJ1-1; a weak D match, TRBD1 (6 bases). Looked up from germline, CDR1 is MGHRA and CDR2 is YSYEKL. V dropped 3 bases and J dropped 6 bases, with 17 bases sitting between them. This CDR3 has 15 amino acids. DNA of the CDR3: TGCGCCAGCAGCCAGGAACAGGGACCGGCGGCTGAAGCTTTCTTT. Translation: CASSQEQGPAAEAFF.

This sequence joins TRBV29-1 and TRBJ2-5, with 8 bases lining up with TRBD2. Germline-derived CDR1 and CDR2 are SQVTM and ANQGSEA. Trimming removed 8 bases from V and 4 bases from J; junction bases left unmatched: 9. The CDR3 has 13 amino acids. CDR3 nucleotides: TGCAGCTGGGGGCTAGCGGGTGGAGAGACCCAGTACTTC. It encodes CSWGLAGGETQYF.

Many counts were recorded for this clonotype. V and J are TRBV4-1 and TRBJ1-4, with unresolved D. The CDR3 is 13 amino acids. V lost 5 bases, J lost 0 bases, and 4 bases lay in between. Germline-derived CDR1 and CDR2 are MGHRA and YSYEKL. The CDR3 region has the DNA TGCGCCAGCAGCTACACAACTAATGAAAAACTGTTTTTT. Encoded protein: CASSYTTNEKLFF.

This clonotype appeared once. The V gene is TRBV7-3, the J gene TRBJ2-7, with D possibly being TRBD2 (5 bases). From germline, CDR1 is SGHTA and CDR2 FQGTGA. This CDR3 has 13 amino acids. Trimming took off 0 bases at V and 6 bases at J, with 9 bases between the two ends. The DNA for the CDR3 is TGTGCCAGCAGCTTAACCGCCGCGGGCGAGCAGTACTTC. Amino acid sequence: CASSLTAAGEQYF.

Details on this clonotype: A read error is possible here, since a much larger clone lies one base away. V usage is TRBV20-1 and J usage is TRBJ2-1; D unresolved. The J call is doubtful: the DNA matches TRBJ2-7 better. This CDR3 has 15 residues. The germline gives CDR1 DFQATT, CDR2 SNEGSKA (reference sequence). CDR3 DNA sequence: TGCAGTGCTAGAGTTCCCCGGGTTGCCTACAATGAGCAGTACTTC. Translated: CSARVPRVAYNEQYF.

This clonotype was counted many times. The rearrangement joins TRBV5-1 to TRBJ1-1; maybe TRBD1 (5 bases). V was clipped by 3 bases and J by 5 bases, with 20 bases between them. The CDR3 totals 16 residues. Germline-derived CDR1 and CDR2 are SGHRS and YFSETQ. DNA of the CDR3: TGCGCCAGCAGCTGGGTCTCGGGAGCAGGGCGGACTGAAGCTTTCTTT. Amino acids: CASSWVSGAGRTEAFF.

The rearrangement joins TRBV5-2 to TRBJ2-7; the table gives TRBD2 as D, unverified against the DNA. TRBV5-2 is deemed a pseudogene. This CDR3 spans 14 amino acids. CDR3 DNA: TGTGCCATGGGCCCCGGACTAGTCACCTACGAGCAGTACTTC. Protein: CAMGPGLVTYEQYF.

Many counts were recorded for this clonotype. V is TRBV12-3 or TRBV12-4 and J is TRBJ2-5; tentative D call: TRBD1 (6 bases). V lost 8 bases, J lost 4 bases, and 17 bases lay in between. CDR3 length: 14 amino acids. CDR3 in amino acids: CASVHGSQGETQYF. CDR3 DNA sequence: TGTGCCAGCGTCCATGGGTCACAGGGAGAGACCCAGTACTTC.

CDR3 protein: CAISAGDYYEQYF. Here the CDR3 DNA reads TGTGCCATCAGTGCGGGGGATTACTACGAGCAGTACTTC. The chain combines TRBV10-3 with TRBJ2-7; D is perhaps TRBD2 (6 bases). This CDR3 contains 13 residues. V was cut by 4 bases and J by 3 bases, with 10 bases left in between. The germline gives CDR1 ENHRY, CDR2 SYGVKD.

This clonotype was observed many times. The CDR3 DNA is TGTGCCATCAAACGGGACACTGAAGCTTTCTTT. Its protein product is CAIKRDTEAFF. J is TRBJ1-1 and V is TRBV10-3; the D is unclear. The CDR3 is made up of 11 amino acids. Trimming removed 7 bases from V and 3 bases from J, with 6 bases in between. The germline CDR1 and CDR2 sequences are ENHRY and SYGVKD.

This clonotype was seen repeatedly, ten times or more. V is TRBV5-1 and J is TRBJ2-3, with D possibly matching TRBD2 (6 bases). The germline V and J ends were trimmed by 3 bases and 6 bases, with 11 bases remaining between them. CDR1 is SGHRS, CDR2 YFSETQ, per germline. The CDR3 totals 13 residues. As DNA, the CDR3 is TGCGCCAGCAGCTCGGAGGGTCCCGATACGCAGTATTTT. Translated, it gives CASSSEGPDTQYF.

A few counts support this clonotype. V and J are TRBV9 and TRBJ2-1, with D unresolved. V lost 3 bases to trimming and J lost 10 bases, with 20 bases between them. This CDR3 contains 15 residues. The germline V gene encodes CDR1 SGDLS and CDR2 YYNGEE. CDR3 bases: TGTGCCAGCAGCGACCTCGCGGTCAATCAAGTGGAGCAGTTCTTC. Translation gives CASSDLAVNQVEQFF.

This clonotype was detected many times. The chain has TRBV28 and TRBJ2-2, with 12 nucleotides matching TRBD2. The CDR3 totals 15 residues. The J segment lost 4 bases and the V segment lost 4 bases, leaving 1 base of the junction unmatched. Germline CDR1 reads MDHEN; CDR2 reads SYDVKM. In DNA form, the CDR3 reads TGTGCCAGCAGTTCGACTAGCGGGAGCACCGGGGAGCTGTTTTTT. Translated: CASSSTSGSTGELFF.

There are many counts of this clonotype. The chain has TRBV5-1 and TRBJ1-1; 9 bases align to TRBD1. The germline V gene has CDR1 SGHRS and CDR2 YFSETQ. The V segment lost 2 bases and the J segment 6 bases; nucleotides outside the gene matches: 11. The CDR3 length is 16 residues. The CDR3: CASSLKPGQGLPEAFF. CDR3 bases: TGCGCCAGCAGCTTAAAACCGGGACAGGGACTTCCTGAAGCTTTCTTT.

The V call is TRBV20-1, the J call TRBJ2-7, with D possibly being TRBD1 (6 bases). The ends were cut back, 3 bases at V and 5 bases at J, with 14 bases in the middle. CDR3 length: 13 residues. Germline V CDR1 and CDR2: DFQATT, SNEGSKA (reference sequence). The CDR3 bases are TGCAGTGCTAGTTGGGGGCTCGGGAACGAGCAGTACTTC. The encoded protein is CSASWGLGNEQYF.

Concerning this clonotype: This may arise from a read error, as a much more abundant clone is one base away. The CDR3 ends on some other residue instead of the conserved phenylalanine or tryptophan, so this is likely a read error. The J gene is TRBJ2-5, the V gene TRBV12-3 or TRBV12-4; tentative D call: TRBD2 (6 bases). Trimming shortened V by 5 bases and J by 0 bases, and 16 bases separated the two germline ends. The CDR3 sequence is 16 residues long. The CDR3 spells CASSRVNSGYQETQYL. CDR3 sequence (DNA): TGTGCCAGCAGTAGGGTGAATAGCGGCTACCAAGAGACCCAGTACCTC.